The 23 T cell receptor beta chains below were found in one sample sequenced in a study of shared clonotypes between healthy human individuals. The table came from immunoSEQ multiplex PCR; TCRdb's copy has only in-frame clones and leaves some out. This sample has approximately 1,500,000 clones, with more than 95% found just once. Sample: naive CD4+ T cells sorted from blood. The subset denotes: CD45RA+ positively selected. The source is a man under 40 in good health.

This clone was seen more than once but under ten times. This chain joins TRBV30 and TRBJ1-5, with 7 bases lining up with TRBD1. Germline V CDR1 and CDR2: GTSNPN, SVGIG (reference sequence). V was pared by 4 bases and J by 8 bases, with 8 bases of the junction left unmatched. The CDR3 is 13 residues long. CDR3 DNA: TGTGCCTGGACCCGACAGGGTGGCGAGCCCCAGCATTTT. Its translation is CAWTRQGGEPQHF.

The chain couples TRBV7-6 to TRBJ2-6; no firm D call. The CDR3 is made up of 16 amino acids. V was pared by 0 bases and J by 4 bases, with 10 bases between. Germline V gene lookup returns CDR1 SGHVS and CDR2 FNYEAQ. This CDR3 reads CASSLATPSGANVLTF. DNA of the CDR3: TGTGCCAGCAGCTTAGCCACTCCTTCCGGGGCCAACGTCCTGACTTTC.

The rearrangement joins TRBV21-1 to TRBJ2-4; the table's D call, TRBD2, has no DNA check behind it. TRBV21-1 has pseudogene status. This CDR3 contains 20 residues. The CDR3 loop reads CASSKGDGLAGDGGLGIQYF. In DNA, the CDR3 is TGTGCCAGCAGCAAAGGGGACGGACTAGCGGGGGACGGAGGGCTGGGCATTCAGTACTTC.

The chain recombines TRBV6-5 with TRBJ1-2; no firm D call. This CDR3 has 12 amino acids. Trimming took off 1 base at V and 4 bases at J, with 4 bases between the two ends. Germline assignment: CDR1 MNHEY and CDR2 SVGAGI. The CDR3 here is CASSYFSYGYTF. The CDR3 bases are TGTGCCAGCAGTTACTTCAGCTATGGCTACACCTTC.

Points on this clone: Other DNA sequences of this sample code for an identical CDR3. CDR3 DNA sequence: TGTGCCAGCAGTTTACTTACACAACCCCAGCATTTT. Translating gives CASSLLTQPQHF. The chain carries TRBV28 and TRBJ1-5; D gene uncertain. V gave up 2 bases and J gave up 10 bases, with 9 bases separating them. Per the germline V gene, CDR1 is MDHEN and CDR2 is SYDVKM. The CDR3 consists of 12 residues.

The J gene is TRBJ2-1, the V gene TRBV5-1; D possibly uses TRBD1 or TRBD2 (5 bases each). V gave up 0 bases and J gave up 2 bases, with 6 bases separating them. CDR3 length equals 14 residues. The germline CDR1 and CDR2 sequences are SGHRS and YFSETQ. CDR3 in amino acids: CASSLVGAYNEQFF. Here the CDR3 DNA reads TGCGCCAGCAGCTTGGTGGGGGCCTACAATGAGCAGTTCTTC. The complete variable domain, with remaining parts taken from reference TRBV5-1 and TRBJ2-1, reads KAGVTQTPRYLIKTRGQQVTLSCSPISGHRSVSWYQQTPGQGLQFLFEYFSETQRNKGNFPGRFSGRQFSNSRSEMNVSTLELGDSALYLCASSLVGAYNEQFFGPGTRLTVL.

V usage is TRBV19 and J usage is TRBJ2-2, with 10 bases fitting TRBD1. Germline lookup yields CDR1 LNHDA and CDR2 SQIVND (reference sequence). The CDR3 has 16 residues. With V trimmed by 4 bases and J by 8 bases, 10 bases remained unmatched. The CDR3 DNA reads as TGTGCCAGTAGTAGCGGGACAGGGGCGAACGATGGGGAGCTGTTTTTT. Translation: CASSSGTGANDGELFF. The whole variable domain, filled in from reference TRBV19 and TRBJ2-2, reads DGGITQSPKYLFRKEGQNVTLSCEQNLNHDAMYWYRQDPGQGLRLIYYSQIVNDFQKGDIAEGYSVSREKKESFPLTVTSAQKNPTAFYLCASSSGTGANDGELFFGEGSRLTVL.

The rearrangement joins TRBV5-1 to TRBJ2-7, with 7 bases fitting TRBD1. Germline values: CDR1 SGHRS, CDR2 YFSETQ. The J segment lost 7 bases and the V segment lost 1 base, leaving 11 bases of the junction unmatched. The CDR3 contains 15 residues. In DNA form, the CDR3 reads TGCGCCAGCAGCTTGCAGACAGGGATGTCGGGGGAGCAGTACTTC. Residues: CASSLQTGMSGEQYF.

CDR3 region: CASSLVASSISGANVLTF. For the CDR3, the DNA is TGTGCCAGCAGCTTAGTGGCCAGTAGCATCTCTGGGGCCAACGTCCTGACTTTC. The chain has TRBV11-2 and TRBJ2-6; D unclear. The germline V gene encodes CDR1 SGHAT and CDR2 FQNNGV. CDR3 length: 18 residues. The ends were cut back, 1 base at V and 0 bases at J, with 13 bases in the middle.

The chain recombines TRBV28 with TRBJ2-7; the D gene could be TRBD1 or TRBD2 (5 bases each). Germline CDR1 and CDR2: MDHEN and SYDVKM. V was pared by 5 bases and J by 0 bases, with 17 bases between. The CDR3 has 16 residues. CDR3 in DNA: TGTGCCAGCAGTCACCGCCCCGGGACCGGCTCCTACGAGCAGTACTTC. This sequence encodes CASSHRPGTGSYEQYF.

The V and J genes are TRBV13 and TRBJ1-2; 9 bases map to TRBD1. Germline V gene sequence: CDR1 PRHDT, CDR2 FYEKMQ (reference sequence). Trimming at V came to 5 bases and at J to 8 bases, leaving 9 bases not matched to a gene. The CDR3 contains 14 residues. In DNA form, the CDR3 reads TGTGCCAGCAGCGTCTCTCCACAGGGGGCGGGCTACACCTTC. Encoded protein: CASSVSPQGAGYTF.

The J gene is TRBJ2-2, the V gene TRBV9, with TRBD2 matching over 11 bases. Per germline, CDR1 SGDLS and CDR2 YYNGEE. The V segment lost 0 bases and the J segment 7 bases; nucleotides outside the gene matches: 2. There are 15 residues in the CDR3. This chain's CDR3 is CASSVGLAGGGELFF. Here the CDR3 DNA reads TGTGCCAGCAGCGTAGGGCTAGCGGGAGGCGGGGAGCTGTTTTTT.

CDR3 bases: TGTGCCAGCTCACCATACAGGGGAAACACTGAAGCTTTCTTT. Its translation is CASSPYRGNTEAFF. The chain couples TRBV18 to TRBJ1-1, with 7 nucleotides matching TRBD1. The V and J ends lost 2 bases and 2 bases, in that order; junction bases with no gene match: 2. The CDR3 runs to 14 residues. Germline CDR1 and CDR2: KGHSH and LQKENI.

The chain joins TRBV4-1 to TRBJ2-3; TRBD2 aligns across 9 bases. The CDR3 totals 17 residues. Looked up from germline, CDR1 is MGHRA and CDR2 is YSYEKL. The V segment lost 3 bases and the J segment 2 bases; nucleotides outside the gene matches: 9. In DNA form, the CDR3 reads TGCGCCAGCAGCCACTTGATAGCGGGAGTTAACACAGATACGCAGTATTTT. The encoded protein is CASSHLIAGVNTDTQYF.

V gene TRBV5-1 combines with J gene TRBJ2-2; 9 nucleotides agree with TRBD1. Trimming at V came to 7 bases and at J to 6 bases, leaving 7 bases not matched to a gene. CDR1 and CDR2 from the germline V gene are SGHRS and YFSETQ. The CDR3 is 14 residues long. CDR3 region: CASAGQGVAGELFF. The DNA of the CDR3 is TGCGCCAGCGCGGGACAGGGCGTCGCCGGGGAGCTGTTTTTT.

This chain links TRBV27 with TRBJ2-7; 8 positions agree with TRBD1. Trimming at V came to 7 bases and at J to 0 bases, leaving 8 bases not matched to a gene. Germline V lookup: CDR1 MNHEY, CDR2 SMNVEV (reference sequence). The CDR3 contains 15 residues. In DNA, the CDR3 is TGTGCCAGCACCGCCGACAGGGGTAGCTCCTACGAGCAGTACTTC. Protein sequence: CASTADRGSSYEQYF.

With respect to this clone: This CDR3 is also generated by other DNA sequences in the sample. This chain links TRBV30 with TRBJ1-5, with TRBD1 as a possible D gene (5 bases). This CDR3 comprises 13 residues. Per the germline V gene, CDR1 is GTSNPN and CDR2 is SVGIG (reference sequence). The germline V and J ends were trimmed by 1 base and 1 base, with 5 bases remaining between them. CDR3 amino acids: CAWSAGSNQPQHF. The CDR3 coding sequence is TGTGCCTGGAGTGCAGGGAGCAATCAGCCCCAGCATTTT.

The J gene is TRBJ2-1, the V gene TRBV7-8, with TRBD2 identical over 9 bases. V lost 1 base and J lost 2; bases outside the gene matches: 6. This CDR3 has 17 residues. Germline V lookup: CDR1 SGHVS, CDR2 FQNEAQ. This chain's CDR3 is CASSLGREGWPYNEQFF. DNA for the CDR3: TGTGCCAGCAGCTTAGGGCGGGAGGGTTGGCCCTACAATGAGCAGTTCTTC.

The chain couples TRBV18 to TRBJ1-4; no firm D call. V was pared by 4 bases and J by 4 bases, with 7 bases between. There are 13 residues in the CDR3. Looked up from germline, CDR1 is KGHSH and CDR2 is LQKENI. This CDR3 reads CASSLDLNEKLFF. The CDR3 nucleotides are TGTGCCAGCTCACTGGACCTTAATGAAAAACTGTTTTTT.

CDR3 in DNA: TGCGCCAGCAGCTTGAGGTTCGCAGACCAAGAGACCCAGTACTTC. Protein: CASSLRFADQETQYF. The gene calls are TRBV5-1 and TRBJ2-5; no reliable D call. The V gene's germline CDR1 is SGHRS and CDR2 YFSETQ. The ends were cut back, 1 base at V and 0 bases at J, with 10 bases in the middle. This CDR3 has 15 amino acids.

The CDR3 DNA follows: TGCGCCAGCAGCTTGGACAGGGGGCTGGCTGAAGCTTTCTTT. It codes for CASSLDRGLAEAFF. This chain joins TRBV5-1 and TRBJ1-1, with TRBD1 matching 9 bases. CDR1 is SGHRS, CDR2 YFSETQ, per germline. V shed 0 bases, J shed 6 bases, and the junction held 3 bases outside the gene matches. The CDR3 runs 14 residues.

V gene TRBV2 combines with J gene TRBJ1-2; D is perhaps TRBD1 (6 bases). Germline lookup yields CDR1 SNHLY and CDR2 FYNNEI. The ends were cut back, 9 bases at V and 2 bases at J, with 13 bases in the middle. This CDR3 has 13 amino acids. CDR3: CASEYRANYGYTF. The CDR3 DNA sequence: TGTGCCAGTGAGTACAGGGCCAACTATGGCTACACCTTC.

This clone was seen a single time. CDR3 DNA sequence: TGTGCCAGTAGTATGGGGGACAGGGGGACTAGGGATGAGCAGTTCTTC. This translates into CASSMGDRGTRDEQFF. The gene calls are TRBV19 and TRBJ2-1; the match to TRBD1 covers 11 bases. This CDR3 is built from 16 residues. Germline V gene sequence: CDR1 LNHDA, CDR2 SQIVND (reference sequence). J gave up 8 bases and V 3 bases, and 9 bases lay outside the gene matches.